The clone carrying this T cell receptor (beta chain) was detected only a few times. Its cognate antigen is unknown. The sample comes from a study of T-cell reconstitution after alpha-beta-depleted transplantation in children. Overall study findings and caveats: The origin of high day-60 TCRbeta diversity in some patients lay in surviving recipient T cells and thymic progenitors. T-cell numbers and diversity one year post-transplant derived largely from freshly generated T cells.

Unique molecular identifiers were used to barcode this TCRbeta library. TCRdb ran MiXCR on the PCR reads and lists one entry per CDR3 protein. The data hold more than 200,000 distinct CDR3 sequences, with roughly a quarter observed a single time. The V gene end was trimmed by 4 bases and the J gene end by 4 bases; junction bases not matched to a gene: 12. CDR3 length: 17 residues. The germline gives CDR1 MDHEN, CDR2 SYDVKM. The source is a girl aged 2 to 10 with Fanconi anemia, due to receive a stem cell transplant. The sample here was PBMCs, taken before TCRalphabeta/CD19-depleted stem cell transplant. The chain uses TRBV28 and TRBJ2-1, with 8 bases matching TRBD2. In DNA form, the CDR3 reads TGTGCCAGCAGTTCAACCATTCCGGGACTAGGGTACAATGAGCAGTTCTTC. Its translation is CASSSTIPGLGYNEQFF. Using reference TRBV28 and TRBJ2-1 for the parts outside the CDR3, the full variable domain is DVKVTQSSRYLVKRTGEKVFLECVQDMDHENMFWYRQDPGLGLRLIYFSYDVKMKEKGDIPEGYSVSREKKERFSLILESASTNQTSMYLCASSSTIPGLGYNEQFFGPGTRLTVL.